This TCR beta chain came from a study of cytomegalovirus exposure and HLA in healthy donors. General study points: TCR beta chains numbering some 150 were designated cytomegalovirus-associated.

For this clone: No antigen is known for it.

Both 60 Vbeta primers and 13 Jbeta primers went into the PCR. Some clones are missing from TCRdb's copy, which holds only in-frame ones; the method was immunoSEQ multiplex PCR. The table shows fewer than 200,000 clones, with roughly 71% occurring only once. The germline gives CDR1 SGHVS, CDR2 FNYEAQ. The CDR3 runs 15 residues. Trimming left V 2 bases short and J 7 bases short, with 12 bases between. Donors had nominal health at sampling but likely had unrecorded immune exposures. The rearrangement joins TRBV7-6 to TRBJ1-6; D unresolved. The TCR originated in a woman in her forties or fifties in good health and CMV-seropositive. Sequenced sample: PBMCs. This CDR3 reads CASSLLAEGNSPLHF. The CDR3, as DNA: TGTGCCAGCAGCTTATTGGCGGAGGGAAATTCACCCCTCCACTTT.